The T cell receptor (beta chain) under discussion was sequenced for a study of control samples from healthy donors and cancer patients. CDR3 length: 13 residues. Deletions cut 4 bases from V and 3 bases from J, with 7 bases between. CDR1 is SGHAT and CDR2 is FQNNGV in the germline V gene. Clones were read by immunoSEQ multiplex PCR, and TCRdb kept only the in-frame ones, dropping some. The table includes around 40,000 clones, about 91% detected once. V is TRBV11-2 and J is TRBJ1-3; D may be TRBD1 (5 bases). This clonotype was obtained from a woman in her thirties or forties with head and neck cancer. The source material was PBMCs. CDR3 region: CASSWGGGNTIYF. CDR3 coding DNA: TGTGCCAGCAGCTGGGGCGGTGGAAACACCATATATTTT.